This T cell receptor beta chain was identified during a study of shared clonotypes between healthy human individuals. TCRdb's table, derived via immunoSEQ multiplex PCR, lists solely in-frame clones and lacks some. The repertoire has hundreds of thousands of clones, 55% to 85% of them found once; the top ten carry around 1.8%. Germline V gene sequence: CDR1 MDHEN, CDR2 SYDVKM. This CDR3 contains 16 residues. V gave up 6 bases and J gave up 4 bases, with 21 bases separating them. This TCR was recovered from a woman in her 30s in good health. Input material: memory CD4+ T cells sorted from blood. Documented subset: CD45RA-negative fraction. V is TRBV28 and J is TRBJ1-1, with D possibly TRBD1 on 5 matching bases. CDR3 protein: CASSRRPGAGVTEAFF. The DNA of the CDR3 is TGTGCCAGCAGCCGGAGACCCGGGGCGGGGGTCACTGAAGCTTTCTTT. Filled out from reference TRBV28 and TRBJ1-1, the complete variable domain reads DVKVTQSSRYLVKRTGEKVFLECVQDMDHENMFWYRQDPGLGLRLIYFSYDVKMKEKGDIPEGYSVSREKKERFSLILESASTNQTSMYLCASSRRPGAGVTEAFFGQGTRLTVV.